This T cell receptor beta chain is from a study of blood T cell repertoires in COVID-19. The wider study: The United States, Italy and Spain were the sources of the acute and convalescent COVID-19 samples. T cells, B-cell-depleted T cells, or PBMCs provided the cDNA or gDNA that served as material.

In germline, CDR1 is KGHDR, CDR2 SFDVKD. CDR3 length: 16 amino acids. V was pared by 7 bases and J by 1 base, with 16 bases between. Recruitment covered about two dozen US areas and drew participants whose ages spanned roughly 18 to 95 years. Researchers sorted participants into cohorts using their self-reported clinical history. Produced via immunoSEQ multiplex PCR; TCRdb's table is partial and in-frame only. The sample consists of 300,000 to 500,000 clones, around 90% of them appearing once. Sequenced material: PBMCs or T cells enriched from blood (not recorded which). This chain joins TRBV24-1 and TRBJ1-5; D is possibly TRBD1 (5 bases). The origin of this receptor is a woman aged 40 to 50 with acute COVID-19. The chain's CDR3 is CATSARVVGSNQPQHF. The CDR3, as DNA: TGTGCCACCAGCGCCAGGGTGGTGGGGAGCAATCAGCCCCAGCATTTT.